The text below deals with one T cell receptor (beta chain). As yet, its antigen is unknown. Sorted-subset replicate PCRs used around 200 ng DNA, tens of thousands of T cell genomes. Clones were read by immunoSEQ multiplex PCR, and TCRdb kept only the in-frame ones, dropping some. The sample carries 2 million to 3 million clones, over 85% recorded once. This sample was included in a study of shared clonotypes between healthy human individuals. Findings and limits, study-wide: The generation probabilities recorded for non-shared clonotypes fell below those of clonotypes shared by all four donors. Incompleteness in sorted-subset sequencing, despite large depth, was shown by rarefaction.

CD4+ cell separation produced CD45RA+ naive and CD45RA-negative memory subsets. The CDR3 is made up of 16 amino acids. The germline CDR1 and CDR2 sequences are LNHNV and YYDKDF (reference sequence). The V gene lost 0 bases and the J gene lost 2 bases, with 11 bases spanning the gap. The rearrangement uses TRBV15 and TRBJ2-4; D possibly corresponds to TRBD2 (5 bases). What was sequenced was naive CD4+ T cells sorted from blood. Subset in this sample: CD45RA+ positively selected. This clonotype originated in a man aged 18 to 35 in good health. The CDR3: CATSREGGGPKNIQYF. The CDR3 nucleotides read TGTGCCACCAGCAGAGAAGGAGGAGGTCCCAAAAACATTCAGTACTTC. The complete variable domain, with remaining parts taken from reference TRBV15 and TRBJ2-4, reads DAMVIQNPRYQVTQFGKPVTLSCSQTLNHNVMYWYQQKSSQAPKLLFHYYDKDFNNEADTPDNFQSRRPNTSFCFLDIRSPGLGDTAMYLCATSREGGGPKNIQYFGAGTRLSVL.